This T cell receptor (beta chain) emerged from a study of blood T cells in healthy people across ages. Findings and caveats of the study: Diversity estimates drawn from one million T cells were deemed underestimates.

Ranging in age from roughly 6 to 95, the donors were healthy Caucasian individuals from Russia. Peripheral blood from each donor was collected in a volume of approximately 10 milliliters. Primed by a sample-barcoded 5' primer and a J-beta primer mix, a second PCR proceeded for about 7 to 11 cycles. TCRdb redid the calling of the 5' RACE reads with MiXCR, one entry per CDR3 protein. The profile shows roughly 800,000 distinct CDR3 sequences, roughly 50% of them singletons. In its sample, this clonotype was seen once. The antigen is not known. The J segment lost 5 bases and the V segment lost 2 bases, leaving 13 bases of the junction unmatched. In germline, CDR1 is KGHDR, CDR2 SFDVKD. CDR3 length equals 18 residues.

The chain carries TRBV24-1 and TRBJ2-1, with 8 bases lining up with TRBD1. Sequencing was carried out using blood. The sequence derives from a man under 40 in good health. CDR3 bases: TGTGCCACCAGTGATTCACGACAGGGGCACACGCTCGACAATGAGCAGTTCTTC. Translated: CATSDSRQGHTLDNEQFF.